The 5 T cell receptor beta chains below all came from one sample that was sequenced in a study of type 1 and type 2 diabetes patients. The PCR template was genomic DNA. A primer set of 30 forward and 13 reverse primers amplified the CDR3. TCRdb passed the multiplex PCR reads through MiXCR, listing each CDR3 protein once. The sample includes 250,000 or so distinct CDR3 sequences, approximately 45% seen only once; the top ten take roughly 13%. Sequencing used peripheral blood mononuclear cells (PBMCs). The source is a man between 18 and 35 years old with type 2 diabetes.

Comment on this clonotype: A much larger clonotype is one base distant, so this may be a read error. This chain connects TRBV2 to TRBJ1-1; D is ambiguous. The CDR3 extends over 14 amino acids. Between the trimmed V and J ends, which lost 6 bases and 4 bases, there was a span of 15 bases. The V gene's germline CDR1 is SNHLY and CDR2 FYNNEI. Here the CDR3 reads CASSEPQTVTEAFF. The DNA for the CDR3 is TGTGCCAGCAGCGAACCCCAGACGGTCACTGAAGCTTTCTTT.

This chain uses TRBV20-1 with TRBJ2-5; TRBD2 matches 13 bases. The junction had 14 bases not matched to a gene; V was cut back by 6 bases and J by 7 bases. The germline V gene encodes CDR1 DFQATT and CDR2 SNEGSKA (reference sequence). The CDR3 extends over 16 amino acids. CDR3 in amino acids: CSARLAGGEPTGTQYF. The DNA of the CDR3 is TGCAGTGCACGACTAGCGGGAGGCGAGCCAACGGGGACCCAGTACTTC.

Details on this clonotype: Since the CDR3 does not end with the conserved phenylalanine or tryptophan, this likely comes from a read error. The gene calls are TRBV2 and TRBJ2-1, with 13 bases that match TRBD2. Germline values: CDR1 SNHLY, CDR2 FYNNEI. V lost 6 bases to trimming and J lost 10 bases; unmatched junction nucleotides: 6. The CDR3 runs to 14 residues. As DNA, the CDR3 is TGTGCCAGCAGGACTAGCGGGGGGACCGGGGAGCAGTTCCTC. Its translation: CASRTSGGTGEQFL.

The rearrangement joins TRBV20-1 to TRBJ1-1; 7 bases align to TRBD1. The CDR3 covers 13 residues. From germline, CDR1 is DFQATT and CDR2 SNEGSKA (reference sequence). The CDR3 DNA sequence: TGCAATACCAGGGGGGGCATGAACACTGAAGCTTTCTTT. As protein: CNTRGGMNTEAFF.

The table lists this clonotype with a few counts. The CDR3 here is CASSQVGLAGREQYF. The CDR3 DNA is TGCGCCAGCAGCCAAGTAGGACTAGCGGGACGCGAGCAGTACTTC. The V and J genes are TRBV4-3 and TRBJ2-7; 12 nucleotides align to TRBD2. With 1 base clipped from V and 6 bases from J, the junction kept 4 bases outside the gene matches. From germline, CDR1 is LGHNA and CDR2 YSLEER. This CDR3 has 15 residues.